This passage covers 20 T cell receptor beta chains from one sample sequenced in a study of shared clonotypes between healthy human individuals. Sequencing was performed with immunoSEQ multiplex PCR; in TCRdb, only in-frame clones are kept and a portion is missing. The sample has about 2 million clones; about 94% are singletons. Positive CCR7 selection of CD45RO-negative cells yielded the naive CD8 cells, and terminally differentiated effector memory CD45RA+ cells were excluded. Source material: naive CD8+ T cells sorted from blood. The receptors shown here come from a man between 18 and 29 years old in good health.

Only one count was recorded for this clone. The chain is built from TRBV4-1 and TRBJ2-7; 10 bases are shared with TRBD2. The ends lost 0 bases at V and 2 bases at J; junction bases unmatched: 4. CDR1 and CDR2 from the germline V gene are MGHRA and YSYEKL. This CDR3 has 16 residues. As DNA, the CDR3 is TGCGCCAGCAGCCAAGATATAACTAGCGGGGCCTACGAGCAGTACTTC. Its protein is CASSQDITSGAYEQYF.

This rearrangement joins TRBV9 to TRBJ1-2; D is perhaps TRBD1 (5 bases). This CDR3 comprises 16 residues. Deletions cut 2 bases from V and 2 bases from J, with 16 bases between. From germline, CDR1 is SGDLS and CDR2 YYNGEE. The CDR3 reads CASSVNRDGRNYGYTF. The CDR3, as DNA: TGTGCCAGCAGCGTTAATCGGGACGGCAGGAACTATGGCTACACCTTC.

This clone was seen a single time. The rearrangement links TRBV2 to TRBJ2-5; D gene uncertain. The CDR3 runs 14 residues. The germline CDR1 and CDR2 sequences are SNHLY and FYNNEI. V was trimmed by 5 bases and J by 4 bases, leaving 14 bases between them. The CDR3 sequence is CASSTAPIGETQYF. The DNA for the CDR3 is TGTGCCAGCAGTACGGCCCCCATAGGAGAGACCCAGTACTTC.

The V gene is TRBV7-2, the J gene TRBJ1-5; 7 bases line up with TRBD1. The CDR3 is 15 amino acids. Germline CDR1 is SGHTA and CDR2 is FQGNSA. Trimming cost V 3 bases and J 6 bases; bases outside gene matches: 8. The CDR3 spells CASSLDDHRGQPQHF. The CDR3, as DNA: TGTGCCAGCAGCTTGGACGACCACAGGGGTCAGCCCCAGCATTTT.

Notes on this clone: At the DNA level, this CDR3 is encoded by other sequences in the same sample as well. The chain combines TRBV5-1 with TRBJ2-7, with D unresolved. The CDR3 has 14 residues. Trimming removed 1 base from V and 2 bases from J, with 10 bases in between. Per germline, CDR1 SGHRS and CDR2 YFSETQ. CDR3 region: CASSLSPGTYEQYF. CDR3 nucleotide sequence: TGCGCCAGCAGCTTGTCTCCAGGAACCTACGAGCAGTACTTC.

About this clone itself: Additional DNA sequences in this sample encode the identical CDR3. V gene TRBV9 combines with J gene TRBJ2-4; possibly TRBD2 for D (5 bases). This CDR3 is built from 15 residues. Germline CDR1 is SGDLS and CDR2 is YYNGEE. V lost 0 bases and J lost 1, with 8 bases in between. The CDR3 protein is CASSVGGSAKNIQYF. DNA of the CDR3: TGTGCCAGCAGCGTAGGCGGGTCCGCCAAAAACATTCAGTACTTC.

The genes are TRBV5-4 and TRBJ2-5, with unresolved D. Germline V gene lookup returns CDR1 SGHNT and CDR2 YYREEE (reference sequence). Trimming stripped 2 bases from V and 0 bases from J, with 5 bases between. The CDR3 is 13 residues long. CDR3 bases: TGTGCCAGCAGCTTTGTGGACCAAGAGACCCAGTACTTC. It yields the protein CASSFVDQETQYF. The full variable domain, completed using reference TRBV5-4 and TRBJ2-5, is ETGVTQSPTHLIKTRGQQVTLRCSSQSGHNTVSWYQQALGQGPQFIFQYYREEENGRGNFPPRFSGLQFPNYSSELNVNALELDDSALYLCASSFVDQETQYFGPGTRLLVL.

Turning to this clone: Other DNA sequences from this sample encode an identical CDR3 as well. The V call is TRBV2, the J call TRBJ2-3; the D is unclear. CDR1 is SNHLY and CDR2 is FYNNEI in the germline V gene. The CDR3 is made up of 12 amino acids. Trimming removed 1 base at V and 3 bases at J, with 2 bases between. The chain's CDR3 is CASSEVTDTQYF. The CDR3 DNA reads TGTGCCAGCAGTGAAGTGACAGATACGCAGTATTTT.

This chain joins TRBV15 and TRBJ1-2, with D tentatively TRBD1 (6 bases). Trimming pared 4 bases from V and 7 bases from J, leaving 16 bases between. The CDR3 spans 14 residues. Germline V gene sequence: CDR1 LNHNV, CDR2 YYDKDF (reference sequence). This CDR3 reads CATSTVWDNLGYTF. The CDR3 bases are TGTGCCACCAGCACAGTGTGGGACAACCTTGGCTACACCTTC.

The rearrangement uses TRBV4-3 and TRBJ2-5; 7 bases fit TRBD1. V was clipped by 3 bases and J by 2 bases; unmatched bases: 6. CDR1 is LGHNA and CDR2 is YSLEER in the germline V gene. The CDR3 contains 15 residues. CDR3 protein: CASSHTTGPQETQYF. DNA for the CDR3: TGCGCCAGCAGCCACACGACAGGGCCACAAGAGACCCAGTACTTC.

Comment on this clone: The sample has other DNA sequences that encode this CDR3 too. The chain joins TRBV10-2 to TRBJ2-3; 7 positions match TRBD2. V trimming: 2 bases; J trimming: 2 bases; junction bases outside the gene matches: 1. Germline V gene lookup returns CDR1 WSHSY and CDR2 SAAADI. The CDR3 extends over 14 amino acids. The CDR3: CASSELAVTDTQYF. For the CDR3, the DNA is TGCGCCAGCAGTGAGCTAGCGGTCACAGATACGCAGTATTTT.

The chain combines TRBV29-1 with TRBJ1-4; D gene unclear. The CDR3 runs to 13 residues. Germline CDR1 reads SQVTM; CDR2 reads ANQGSEA. V was shortened by 4 bases and J by 4 bases, with 10 bases between the two germline ends. The DNA of the CDR3 is TGCAGCGTTGTTGACCCAGATAATGAAAAACTGTTTTTT. Translation: CSVVDPDNEKLFF.

This sequence joins TRBV15 and TRBJ2-5, with D hard to call. Per the germline V gene, CDR1 is LNHNV and CDR2 is YYDKDF (reference sequence). V dropped 1 base and J dropped 2 bases, with 8 bases sitting between them. This CDR3 has 14 amino acids. The CDR3 region has the DNA TGTGCCACCAGCAGAGTCCGCGCACAAGAGACCCAGTACTTC. Its protein is CATSRVRAQETQYF.

The chain is built from TRBV10-3 and TRBJ2-5, with D maybe TRBD1 (5 bases). CDR1 is ENHRY and CDR2 is SYGVKD in the germline V gene. The CDR3 spans 12 residues. V was pared by 0 bases and J by 14 bases, with 13 bases between. The CDR3 loop reads CAISESLGLFYF. The CDR3 coding sequence is TGTGCCATCAGTGAGTCGTTGGGGCTCTTTTACTTC.

The chain has TRBV10-3 and TRBJ2-7; 7 nucleotides line up with TRBD2. Germline CDR1 is ENHRY and CDR2 is SYGVKD. J gave up 4 bases and V 8 bases, and 8 bases lay outside the gene matches. The CDR3 totals 13 residues. CDR3 coding DNA: TGTGCCATCGGGGCGGGAGAGAATTACGAGCAGTACTTC. Translated, it gives CAIGAGENYEQYF.

The chain links TRBV5-1 to TRBJ2-7; D gene uncertain. V gave up 3 bases and J gave up 2 bases, with 12 bases separating them. The CDR3 runs to 14 residues. Germline V gene sequence: CDR1 SGHRS, CDR2 YFSETQ. The CDR3, as DNA: TGCGCCAGCAGCTGGGTCGGAGCCGCCTACGAGCAGTACTTC. It is translated as CASSWVGAAYEQYF. The full variable domain, rest sourced from reference TRBV5-1 and TRBJ2-7, is KAGVTQTPRYLIKTRGQQVTLSCSPISGHRSVSWYQQTPGQGLQFLFEYFSETQRNKGNFPGRFSGRQFSNSRSEMNVSTLELGDSALYLCASSWVGAAYEQYFGPGTRLTVT.

The CDR3 spells CASSLDGLAGEHYEQYF. The DNA for the CDR3 is TGTGCCAGCAGCTTAGATGGACTAGCGGGGGAACACTACGAGCAGTACTTC. The V gene is TRBV11-2, the J gene TRBJ2-7; 13 nucleotides align to TRBD2. V shed 0 bases, J shed 3 bases, and the junction held 5 bases outside the gene matches. The CDR3 runs 17 residues. Looked up from germline, CDR1 is SGHAT and CDR2 is FQNNGV.

The chain is built from TRBV5-5 and TRBJ1-2; D gene unclear. V lost 6 bases and J 4 bases, leaving 13 bases between the germline ends. Germline V gene lookup returns CDR1 SGHKS and CDR2 YYEKEE (reference sequence). The CDR3 is 13 amino acids. CDR3 protein: CASTPGDGYGYTF. Here the CDR3 DNA reads TGTGCCAGCACCCCTGGGGATGGCTATGGCTACACCTTC.

V usage is TRBV11-2 and J usage is TRBJ2-7; D remains unclear. The germline V and J ends were trimmed by 3 bases and 5 bases, with 14 bases remaining between them. The V gene's germline CDR1 is SGHAT and CDR2 FQNNGV. The CDR3 covers 14 residues. The CDR3 protein is CASSFSGSGNEQYF. The DNA of the CDR3 is TGTGCCAGCAGCTTCTCCGGGTCGGGTAACGAGCAGTACTTC.

This rearrangement joins TRBV18 to TRBJ1-4; no clear D. Germline V gene data show CDR1 as KGHSH and CDR2 as LQKENI. The CDR3 loop spans 12 amino acids. V gave up 4 bases and J gave up 6 bases, with 6 bases separating them. The CDR3 here is CASSRSDEKLFF. In DNA form, the CDR3 reads TGTGCCAGCTCACGCTCAGATGAAAAACTGTTTTTT.